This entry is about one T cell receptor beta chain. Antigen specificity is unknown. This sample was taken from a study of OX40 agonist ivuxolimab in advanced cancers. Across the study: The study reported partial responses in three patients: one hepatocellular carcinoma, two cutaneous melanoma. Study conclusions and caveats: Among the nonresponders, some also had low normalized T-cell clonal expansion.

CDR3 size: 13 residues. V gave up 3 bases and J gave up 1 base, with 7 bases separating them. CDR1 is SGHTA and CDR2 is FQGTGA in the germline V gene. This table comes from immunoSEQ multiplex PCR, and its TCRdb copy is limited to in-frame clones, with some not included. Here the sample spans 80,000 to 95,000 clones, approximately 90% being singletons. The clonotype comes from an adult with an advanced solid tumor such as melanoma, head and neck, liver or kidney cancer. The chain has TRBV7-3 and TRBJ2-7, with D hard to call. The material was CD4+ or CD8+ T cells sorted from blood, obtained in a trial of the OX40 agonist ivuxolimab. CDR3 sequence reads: CASSFGRSYEQYF. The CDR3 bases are TGTGCCAGCAGCTTTGGCAGATCCTACGAGCAGTACTTC.